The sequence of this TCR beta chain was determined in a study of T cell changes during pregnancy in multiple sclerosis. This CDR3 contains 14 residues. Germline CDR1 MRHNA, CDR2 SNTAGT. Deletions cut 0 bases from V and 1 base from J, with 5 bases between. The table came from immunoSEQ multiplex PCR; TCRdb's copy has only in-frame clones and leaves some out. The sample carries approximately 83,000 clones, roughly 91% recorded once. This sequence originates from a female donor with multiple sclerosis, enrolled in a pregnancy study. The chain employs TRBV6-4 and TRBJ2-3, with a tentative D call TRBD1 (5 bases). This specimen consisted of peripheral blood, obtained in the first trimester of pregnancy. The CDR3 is CASSDSTGTDTQYF. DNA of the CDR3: TGTGCCAGCAGTGACTCGACAGGCACAGATACGCAGTATTTT.